These 4 T cell receptor beta chains share one sample of origin, sequenced in a study of T-cell reconstitution after alpha-beta-depleted transplantation in children. The authors prepared the TCRbeta library with unique molecular identifiers. Each CDR3 protein is one row after TCRdb ran MiXCR on the PCR reads. The data show 450,000 to 700,000 distinct CDR3 sequences, over 20% seen once. The sequenced sample was PBMCs, obtained before TCRalphabeta/CD19-depleted stem cell transplant. The receptors here all came from a boy under three years old with Wiskott-Aldrich syndrome, due to receive a stem cell transplant.

This clonotype has more than one count but fewer than ten. The V gene is TRBV15, the J gene TRBJ2-7; D is possibly TRBD1 or TRBD2 (5 bases each). Trimming cost V 0 bases and J 0 bases, with 12 bases left between them. Germline V gene lookup returns CDR1 LNHNV and CDR2 YYDKDF (reference sequence). CDR3 length: 16 amino acids. The CDR3 protein is CATSREFLGDSYEQYF. CDR3 nucleotide sequence: TGTGCCACCAGCAGAGAGTTTTTGGGGGACTCCTACGAGCAGTACTTC. The full variable domain, its missing parts supplied by reference TRBV15 and TRBJ2-7, is DAMVIQNPRYQVTQFGKPVTLSCSQTLNHNVMYWYQQKSSQAPKLLFHYYDKDFNNEADTPDNFQSRRPNTSFCFLDIRSPGLGDTAMYLCATSREFLGDSYEQYFGPGTRLTVT.

The chain uses TRBV6-1 and TRBJ2-1; D might be TRBD2 (6 bases). CDR1 is MNHNS, CDR2 SASEGT, per germline. The V end lost 2 bases, the J end lost 9 bases, and 14 bases lay between the germline ends. The CDR3 extends over 14 amino acids. The DNA for the CDR3 is TGTGCCAGCAGTGAATTATGGCAGGGAGGTGAGCAGTTCTTC. Translation gives CASSELWQGGEQFF.

The chain employs TRBV5-1 and TRBJ2-1; a possible D gene is TRBD2 (6 bases). V dropped 0 bases and J dropped 8 bases, with 15 bases sitting between them. Per the germline V gene, CDR1 is SGHRS and CDR2 is YFSETQ. CDR3 length: 15 amino acids. CDR3 coding DNA: TGCGCCAGCAGCTTGGCCGGGAGTCATCCCGATGAGCAGTTCTTC. Translated, it gives CASSLAGSHPDEQFF.

The rearrangement joins TRBV20-1 to TRBJ2-2; 7 bases match TRBD2. Germline CDR1 reads DFQATT; CDR2 reads SNEGSKA (reference sequence). Trimming took 0 bases from V and 7 from J; bases not matched to a gene: 2. This CDR3 is built from 13 residues. The CDR3 loop is CSAREGLFGELFF. The CDR3 coding sequence is TGCAGTGCTAGAGAGGGACTATTCGGGGAGCTGTTTTTT.